One TCR beta chain is described in this entry. As yet, its antigen is unknown. One end of the junction is discordant with germline, which a read error may explain. This CDR3 contains 15 residues. Germline V lookup: CDR1 SQVTM, CDR2 ANQGSEA. This specimen belongs to a study of tumor-infiltrating lymphocytes in primary liver carcinoma. Background on the study: Tumors, staged T1-T3 N0M0, spanned about 4.2 to 10 cm.

The source material, 20-30 mg of unsorted bulk tissue, was used to co-extract RNA and DNA. Patients carried chronic HBV infection without prior treatment. Making TCR beta cDNA involved approximately 510 ng total RNA and a constant-region primer. ARM-PCR, slightly modified, supplied the TCR beta libraries through three nested multiplex PCR rounds. In the first two PCR rounds, TRBV1-TRBV30 forward primers were paired with a C-beta reverse primer, and each round lasted roughly 9 cycles. TCRdb called the multiplex PCR reads again in MiXCR, with one record for every CDR3 protein. The sample has some 180,000 distinct CDR3 sequences, 85% seen once; the top ten hold over 15%. Study conclusions and caveats: The overlap of tumor-adjacent and tumor-blood pairs was smaller than that of tumor region pairs.

This clonotype originated in a man aged 35-49 years with primary liver carcinoma and hepatitis B virus infection. This rearrangement joins TRBV29-1 to TRBJ2-1, with TRBD1 matching 12 bases. Sequenced material: tumor tissue from primary liver carcinoma. CDR3 amino acids: CSDEFGTGGFYEQFF. CDR3 sequence (DNA): TGCAGCGATGAATTCGGGACAGGGGGCTTTTATGAGCAGTTCTTC.